A selection of T cell receptor beta chains follows, all from one sample in a study of blood T cell repertoires in COVID-19. Method: immunoSEQ multiplex PCR; TCRdb's copy keeps in-frame clones and lacks some. Found here are over 10,000 clones, 82% of them singletons; the top ten hold about a fifth. The sample taken for sequencing was peripheral blood. All receptors come from a human donor in a cohort sampled during active COVID-19. CDR3s include the opening cysteine and the closing phenylalanine or tryptophan. A D gene is named only where the DNA matches it firmly. Some rows mark clone size as missing; the rest say once, few, many or name a class of expanded clone.

clone_size | j_call | d_call | v_call | cdr3_aa | cdr3_nt
. | TRBJ1-2 | . | TRBV7-2 | CASSSNAGGYGYTF | TGTGCCAGCAGCTCTAACGCGGGGGGCTATGGCTACACCTTC
. | TRBJ1-5 | TRBD1 | TRBV24-1 | CATSEIRRQGGQPQHF | TGTGCCACCAGTGAGATTCGTAGACAGGGAGGTCAGCCCCAGCATTTT
few | TRBJ1-2 | TRBD1 | TRBV5-4 | CASSWTGSYGYTF | TGTGCCAGCAGCTGGACAGGGAGCTATGGCTACACCTTC
few | TRBJ1-4 | . | TRBV28 | CASSLLAGRGANEKLFF | TGTGCCAGCAGTTTATTAGCAGGGCGCGGGGCTAATGAAAAACTGTTTTTT
. | TRBJ2-7 | TRBD1 | TRBV2 | CASSGTGVPTYEQYF | TGTGCCAGCAGCGGGACAGGGGTGCCCACCTACGAGCAGTACTTC
. | TRBJ2-3 | TRBD2 | TRBV7-3 | CASSLRLAGVSTDTQYF | TGTGCCAGCAGCCTCCGACTAGCGGGGGTTAGCACAGATACGCAGTATTTT
. | TRBJ1-3 | . | TRBV2 | CASSEADSRGNTIYF | TGTGCCAGCAGCGAAGCGGACTCAAGAGGAAACACCATATATTTT
. | TRBJ2-3 | . | TRBV7-9 | CASSATIGGARGDTQYF | TGTGCCAGCAGCGCCACGATAGGGGGGGCCCGAGGAGATACGCAGTATTTT
. | TRBJ1-2 | TRBD1 | TRBV5-1 | CASSMLFRGPVGYTF | TGCGCCAGCAGCATGCTATTCAGGGGGCCGGTTGGCTACACCTTC
. | TRBJ1-5 | . | TRBV10-2 | CASSGQGTYQPQHF | TGCGCCAGCAGCGGGCAGGGAACTTATCAGCCCCAGCATTTT
once | TRBJ2-2 | . | TRBV28 | CASSSQRRQSFTGELFF | TGTGCCAGCAGCTCACAAAGGCGGCAGTCTTTCACCGGGGAGCTGTTTTTT
once | TRBJ1-1 | . | TRBV3-1/TRBV3-2 | CASSQDLRGTEAFF | TGTGCCAGCAGCCAAGATCTTAGAGGGACTGAAGCTTTCTTT
. | TRBJ2-7 | TRBD1 | TRBV3-1/TRBV3-2 | CASSQDQQGAWYEQYF | TGTGCCAGCAGCCAAGATCAACAGGGGGCTTGGTACGAGCAGTACTTC
few | TRBJ2-3 | TRBD2 | TRBV6-5 | CASSYTTSVTTDTQYF | TGTGCCAGCAGTTACACCACTAGCGTCACCACAGATACGCAGTATTTT
. | TRBJ2-2 | TRBD1 | TRBV24-1 | CATSDWTGVGTGELFF | TGTGCCACCAGTGATTGGACAGGGGTTGGCACCGGGGAGCTGTTTTTT
. | TRBJ2-7 | TRBD2 | TRBV6-2/TRBV6-3 | CASSLLAGGRLEQYF | TGTGCCAGCAGCCTGCTAGCGGGGGGGCGTCTCGAGCAGTACTTC
. | TRBJ2-3 | TRBD1 | TRBV5-5 | CASSADRGGTDTQYF | TGTGCCAGCAGCGCGGACAGGGGCGGCACAGATACGCAGTATTTT
. | TRBJ2-2 | TRBD2 | TRBV30 | CAWNRGGMNTGELFF | TGTGCCTGGAATCGGGGGGGGATGAACACCGGGGAGCTGTTTTTT
. | TRBJ2-2 | . | TRBV30 | CAWRAAGGTGELFF | TGTGCCTGGAGAGCCGCCGGGGGCACCGGGGAGCTGTTTTTT
. | TRBJ1-2 | . | TRBV5-4 | CASTWDTSNYGYTF | TGTGCCAGCACTTGGGACACATCTAACTATGGCTACACCTTC
. | TRBJ2-1 | . | TRBV4-1 | CASSQGYILNNEQFF | TGCGCCAGCAGCCAAGGGTATATCCTAAACAATGAGCAGTTCTTC
. | TRBJ2-2 | TRBD2 | TRBV5-6 | CASSRRGAAMAGELFF | TGTGCCAGCAGCCGGCGGGGGGCAGCCATGGCCGGGGAGCTGTTTTTT